This T cell receptor beta chain was recovered during a study of shared clonotypes between healthy human individuals. Study details: In total, the donors were two women and a few men aged 18 to 49.

The donors were adults (healthy and HIV-negative) with no recent acute infections or vaccinations. CCR7-negative CD45RA+ TemRA cells were pooled with CD45RO+ cells for CD8 memory. As for this clone: Its target is not known.

Study outcomes and limitations: Memory subsets generally showed lower estimated richness than naive subsets.

The data were produced by immunoSEQ multiplex PCR, yet TCRdb's version contains in-frame clones alone and is incomplete. The profile shows hundreds of thousands of clones, 96% of them singletons. Germline lookup yields CDR1 MNHEY and CDR2 SMNVEV (reference sequence). This CDR3 spans 15 amino acids. V gave up 5 bases and J gave up 4 bases, with 12 bases separating them. The receptor comes from a man aged 25-45 years in good health. The specimen was memory CD8+ T cells sorted from blood. Subset denoted: CD45RO+ cells pooled with CCR7-negative TemRA cells. This chain connects TRBV27 to TRBJ2-6, with D possibly matching TRBD2 (6 bases). CDR3 bases: TGTGCCAGCAGTCCTGGGGGGTCCGGGGCCAACGTCCTGACTTTC. Translation: CASSPGGSGANVLTF.